This TCR beta chain emerged from a study of blood T cells in healthy people across ages. Isolation of PBMCs gave at least 6.5 million cells per sample. Germline CDR1 reads WNHNN; CDR2 reads SYGVQD (reference sequence). Germline trimming cut 3 bases from V and 9 bases from J; bases unmatched to any gene: 7. This CDR3 is 14 amino acids long. Together with a sample-barcoded 5' primer, a J-beta primer mix was included in a second PCR lasting about 7 to 11 cycles. MiXCR, applied by TCRdb to the 5' RACE reads, yields one record per CDR3 protein. This sample carries about 1.7 million distinct CDR3 sequences, 28% of them seen once, and the ten largest clones take 6.5% to 8.5%.

The chain joins TRBV10-1 to TRBJ2-1, with 8 bases aligning to TRBD1. The receptor was isolated from a woman aged 25 to 39 in good health. Input material: blood. CDR3 nucleotide sequence: TGCGCCAGCAGTGACGGGACAGGAACTTTTGAGCAGTTCTTC. Amino acid sequence: CASSDGTGTFEQFF.